This T cell receptor (beta chain) was sequenced during a study of response to subunit inactivated influenza vaccine (dated 2018 in TCRdb). Context from the whole study: The study used deep quantitative T cell receptor repertoire profiling to track responses to a trivalent subunit inactivated influenza vaccine. Beyond this particular receptor, the publication reports: According to the authors, only a limited number of new T cells may be recruited by each seasonal influenza vaccination.

To prepare the library, RT-PCR was applied. The sample was run on an Illumina HiSeq 2500. TCRdb handled the public reads itself, with Q25 trimming in fastp and clone calling in MiXCR, and kept productive beta chains. For every CDR3 protein sequence, its rows merge into one entry that carries the most common genes and DNA. The sample profile shows 500,000 to 700,000 distinct CDR3 sequences; under 30% of them were found once. In total, the top ten clones hold approximately 3% of the sample. This clonotype was seen a handful of times. Its antigen is currently not known. No clone much larger than this one lies a single base away; base qualities are absent. Based on the germline V gene, the CDR1 and CDR2 sequences are SGHDT and YYEEEE. The CDR3, from cysteine to phenylalanine, totals 15 residues. CDR3 DNA is the only sequence kept; it has 45 bases, read in frame from the first base. Trimming takes 0 bases from V and 0 bases from J, and the germline ends sit 7 bases apart.

This sample also appeared in a second study, on T cells expressing NK-cell markers. The second study's authors report: 5'RACE template switching, by which a universal primer site and unique molecular identifiers were added, was used to make TCR beta cDNA libraries. TCR beta-chain repertoires were profiled in sorted CD3+CD56+NKG2C+, CD3+CD56+NKG2C- and CD3+CD56-NKG2C+ T-cell subsets from roughly eight donors. Of the eight sequenced donors, seven were found to be HCMV-seropositive and one was found to be HCMV-seronegative. In several experiments an anti-gammadeltaTCR antibody was added to restrict sorting to alphabetaTCR-expressing T cells. In several donors, the dominant CD3+CD56+NKG2C+ clonotypes ranked among the top 10 CD8+ clonotypes, making up about 1.0-8% of CD8+ T cells. Those dominant clonotypes were again the most abundant among CD3+CD56-NKG2C+ cells in a handful of donors, at about 25-60.1%. Whether the expanded NKG2C-expressing T cell clones were specific for HCMV antigens remained unclear. Randomly selected healthy volunteers, three men and five women, were used as the eight sequenced donors. HCMV serostatus was determined by detecting HCMV-specific IgG in serum with a commercial ELISA kit. Ficoll density gradient centrifugation was used to isolate peripheral blood mononuclear cells from blood. Magnetic immunoseparation with Miltenyi isolation kits was used to isolate CD4+ and CD8+ T cells from PBMC. cDNA synthesis was primed from the TCR beta constant segment and was followed by two successive PCR amplification steps. Illumina HiSeq 2000/2500, MiSeq or NextSeq was used to sequence libraries as 2 x 150 bp reads. MIGEC was used to demultiplex reads and group reads by UMI, and MiTCR was used to assemble and quantify clonotypes. To exclude erroneous sequences, only TCR cDNA sequences supported by at least two reads were retained. Downstream repertoire analysis used the tcR package, and clonotypes were matched across fractions by CDR3 nucleotide sequence plus V segment. VDJmatch was used to annotate antigen specificity against VDJdb, with one amino acid substitution in CDR3 allowed.

Here the sequenced sample was CD4+ T cells sorted from PBMCs, taken approximately 12 days after vaccination. The chain is assembled from TRBV5-6 and TRBJ1-3; too little of a D gene remains to name it. This sequence was found in a man aged 45-65 years who received an inactivated influenza vaccine. Donor details come from another sample of the same person, matched by shared clones. The DNA sequence reads TGTGCCAGCAGCTTGGGGCTGCACTCTGGAAACACCATATATTTT. Its protein reads: CASSLGLHSGNTIYF.